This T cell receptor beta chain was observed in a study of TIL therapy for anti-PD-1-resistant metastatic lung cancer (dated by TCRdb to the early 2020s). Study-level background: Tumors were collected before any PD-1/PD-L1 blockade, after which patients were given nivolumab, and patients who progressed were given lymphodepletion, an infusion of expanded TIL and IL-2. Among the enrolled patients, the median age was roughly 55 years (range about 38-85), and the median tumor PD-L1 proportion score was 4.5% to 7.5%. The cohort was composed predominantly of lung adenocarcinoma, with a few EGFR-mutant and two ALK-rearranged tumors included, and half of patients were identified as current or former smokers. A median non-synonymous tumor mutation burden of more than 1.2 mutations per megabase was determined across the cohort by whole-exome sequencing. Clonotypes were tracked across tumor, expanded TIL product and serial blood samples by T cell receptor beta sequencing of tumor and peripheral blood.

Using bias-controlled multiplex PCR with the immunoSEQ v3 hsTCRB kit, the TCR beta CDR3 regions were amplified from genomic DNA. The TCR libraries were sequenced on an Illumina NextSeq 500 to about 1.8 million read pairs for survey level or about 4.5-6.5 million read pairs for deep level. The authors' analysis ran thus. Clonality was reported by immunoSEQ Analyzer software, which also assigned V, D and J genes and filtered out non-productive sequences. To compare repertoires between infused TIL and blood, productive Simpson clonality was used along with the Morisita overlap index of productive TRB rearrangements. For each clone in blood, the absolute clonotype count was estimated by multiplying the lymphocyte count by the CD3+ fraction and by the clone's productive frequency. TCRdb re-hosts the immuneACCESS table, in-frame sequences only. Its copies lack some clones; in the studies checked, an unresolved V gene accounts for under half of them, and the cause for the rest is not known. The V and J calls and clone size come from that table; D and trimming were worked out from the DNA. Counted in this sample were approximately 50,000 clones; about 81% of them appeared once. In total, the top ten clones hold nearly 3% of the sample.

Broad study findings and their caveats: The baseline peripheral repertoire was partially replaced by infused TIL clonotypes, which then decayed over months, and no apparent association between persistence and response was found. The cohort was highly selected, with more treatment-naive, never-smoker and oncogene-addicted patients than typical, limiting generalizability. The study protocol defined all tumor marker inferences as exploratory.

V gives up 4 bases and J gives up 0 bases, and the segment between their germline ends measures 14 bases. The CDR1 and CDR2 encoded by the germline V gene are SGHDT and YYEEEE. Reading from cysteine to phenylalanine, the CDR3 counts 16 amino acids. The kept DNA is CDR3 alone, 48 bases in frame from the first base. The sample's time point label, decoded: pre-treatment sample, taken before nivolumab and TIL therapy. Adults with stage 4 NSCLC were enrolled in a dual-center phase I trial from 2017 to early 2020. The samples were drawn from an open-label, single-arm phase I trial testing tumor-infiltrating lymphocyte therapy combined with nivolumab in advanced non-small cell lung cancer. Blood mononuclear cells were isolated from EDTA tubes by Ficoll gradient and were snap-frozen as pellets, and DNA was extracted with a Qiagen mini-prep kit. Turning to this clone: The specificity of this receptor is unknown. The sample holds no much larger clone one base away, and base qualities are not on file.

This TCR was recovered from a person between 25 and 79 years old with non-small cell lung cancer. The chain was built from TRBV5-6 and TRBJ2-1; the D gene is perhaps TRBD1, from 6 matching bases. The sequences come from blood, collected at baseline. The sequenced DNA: TGTGCCAGCAGCCCCCCAACAGGGCCCTCCTACAATGAGCAGTTCTTC. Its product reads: CASSPPTGPSYNEQFF.